These 15 T cell receptor beta chains were sequenced from one sample in a study of post-analysis software for immune sequencing data. Study-wide points: Four to six TRBV segments appeared more often in patients than in controls, and TRBV5-6, TRBV5-1 and TRBV20-1 were among these.

The TCR beta cDNA libraries carried unique molecular identifiers. Each CDR3 protein is one row after TCRdb ran MiXCR on the PCR reads. This table holds about 200,000 distinct CDR3 sequences, 29% found once. These TCRs' antigens remain unknown. Material for sequencing was blood. The receptors were sampled from a girl under 18 with multiple sclerosis.

In its sample, this clonotype was seen once. Given a much more abundant clone one base away, this may be a read error. V and J are TRBV10-2 and TRBJ1-5; D may be TRBD1 (5 bases). The germline V gene has CDR1 WSHSY and CDR2 SAAADI. The CDR3 contains 17 residues. V lost 4 bases, J lost 1 base, and 17 bases lay in between. The CDR3 coding sequence is TGCGCCAGCAGTGGACGGGGCCTAGTGGCGAGCAATCAGCCCCAGCATTTT. This gives the protein CASSGRGLVASNQPQHF.

A remark on this clonotype: The junction shows a germline mismatch at one end, possibly a read error. The rearrangement links TRBV4-1 to TRBJ2-7; TRBD1 might be the D (6 bases). CDR1 MGHRA and CDR2 YSYEKL come from the germline V gene. There are 15 residues in the CDR3. As DNA, the CDR3 is TGTGCCAGCAGCTTGGTTCAGGGGAGCCCCTACGAGCAGTACTTC. This translates into CASSLVQGSPYEQYF.

This clonotype was counted many times. V is TRBV5-1 and J is TRBJ2-7, with TRBD2 as a possible D gene (6 bases). CDR1 SGHRS and CDR2 YFSETQ come from the germline V gene. CDR3 length: 14 residues. Trimming took 2 bases from V and 3 from J, leaving 12 bases between them. The CDR3 bases are TGCGCCAGCAGCTTTAGTCGGGGAGGCTACGAGCAGTACTTC. It codes for CASSFSRGGYEQYF.

This clonotype was found many times. The genes are TRBV18 and TRBJ2-5; D uncertain. This CDR3 has 14 residues. Trimming took off 3 bases at V and 11 bases at J, with 19 bases between the two ends. Looked up from germline, CDR1 is KGHSH and CDR2 is LQKENI. The CDR3 spells CASSPKAVWSEQYF. The CDR3 bases are TGTGCCAGCTCACCGAAGGCAGTTTGGAGTGAGCAGTACTTC. Variable domain in full (rest from reference TRBV18 and TRBJ2-5): NAGVMQNPRHLVRRRGQEARLRCSPMKGHSHVYWYRQLPEEGLKFMVYLQKENIIDESGMPKERFSAEFPKEGPSILRIQQVVRGDSAAYFCASSPKAVWSEQYFGPGTRLLVL.

The chain couples TRBV18 to TRBJ1-4, with D unresolved. The CDR3 is 13 amino acids. V was shortened by 6 bases and J by 8 bases, with 13 bases between the two germline ends. From germline, CDR1 is KGHSH and CDR2 LQKENI. CDR3 sequence (DNA): TGTGCCAGCTCCCGGGGATCGGAGGAAAAACTGTTTTTT. Residues: CASSRGSEEKLFF.

This clonotype appeared a few times. The rearrangement uses TRBV19 and TRBJ2-3; TRBD2 matches 7 bases. Trimming removed 8 bases from V and 0 bases from J; junction bases left unmatched: 11. Germline CDR1 and CDR2: LNHDA and SQIVND (reference sequence). This CDR3 has 16 amino acids. CDR3: CASGGPQGLSTDTQYF. The CDR3 DNA reads TGTGCCAGTGGCGGCCCTCAGGGACTAAGCACAGATACGCAGTATTTT.

This clonotype has ten or more counts. The chain carries TRBV7-2 and TRBJ1-2, with D maybe TRBD1 (6 bases). V was shortened by 9 bases and J by 2 bases, with 13 bases between the two germline ends. Germline CDR1 SGHTA, CDR2 FQGNSA. There are 13 residues in the CDR3. Here the CDR3 reads CARTQGSNYGYTF. For the CDR3, the DNA is TGTGCCAGGACGCAGGGGAGCAACTATGGCTACACCTTC.

This clonotype came up a few times. The chain links TRBV5-1 to TRBJ2-1, with TRBD1 matching over 7 bases. The CDR3 runs 14 residues. The J segment lost 5 bases and the V segment lost 2 bases, leaving 4 bases of the junction unmatched. Germline-derived CDR1 and CDR2 are SGHRS and YFSETQ. The DNA of the CDR3 is TGCGCCAGCAGCTTTGAGGGGGCCAACAATGAGCAGTTCTTC. It yields the protein CASSFEGANNEQFF.

This clonotype occurred once. The chain recombines TRBV28 with TRBJ2-2; 7 bases fit TRBD1. The CDR3 consists of 15 residues. CDR1 and CDR2 (germline): MDHEN, SYDVKM. V was pared by 5 bases and J by 6 bases, with 9 bases of the junction left unmatched. The DNA for the CDR3 is TGTGCCAGCAGTACTAGACAGGGAGCATCCGGGGAGCTGTTTTTT. Residues: CASSTRQGASGELFF.

This clonotype was seen a few times. This chain connects TRBV7-8 to TRBJ1-1; D unclear. The V end lost 5 bases, the J end lost 0 bases, and 13 bases lay between the germline ends. This CDR3 region has 15 residues. The V gene's germline CDR1 is SGHVS and CDR2 FQNEAQ. CDR3 DNA: TGTGCCAGCAGCGCCAGGTCGGGCCTGAACACTGAAGCTTTCTTT. Its translation is CASSARSGLNTEAFF. The variable domain in full, completed from reference TRBV7-8 and TRBJ1-1, reads GAGVSQSPRYKVAKRGQDVALRCDPISGHVSLFWYQQALGQGPEFLTYFQNEAQLDKSGLPSDRFFAERPEGSVSTLKIQRTQQEDSAVYLCASSARSGLNTEAFFGQGTRLTVV.

This chain uses TRBV11-2 with TRBJ2-7; D ambiguous. V was cut by 2 bases and J by 7 bases, with 9 bases left in between. Per germline, CDR1 SGHAT and CDR2 FQNNGV. The CDR3 spans 12 residues. CDR3 residues: CASSLRAQEQYF. In DNA, the CDR3 is TGTGCCAGCAGCTTAAGGGCCCAGGAGCAGTACTTC.

The V gene is TRBV5-1, the J gene TRBJ1-5, with D unresolved. Trimming removed 4 bases from V and 7 bases from J, with 12 bases in between. CDR3 length equals 13 residues. Germline V gene lookup returns CDR1 SGHRS and CDR2 YFSETQ. CDR3 in amino acids: CASSELGTQPQHF. The CDR3 region has the DNA TGCGCCAGCAGCGAGTTAGGAACACAGCCCCAGCATTTT.

This clonotype was counted at least ten times. The CDR3 loop reads CASVQGARETQYF. The CDR3 coding sequence is TGTGCCAGCGTACAGGGGGCGAGGGAGACCCAGTACTTC. The J gene is TRBJ2-5, the V gene TRBV2; 9 bases are a match to TRBD1. CDR1 and CDR2 (germline): SNHLY, FYNNEI. Trimming removed 8 bases from V and 5 bases from J; junction bases left unmatched: 6. The CDR3 consists of 13 residues. The full variable domain, with the rest looked up from reference TRBV2 and TRBJ2-5, is EPEVTQTPSHQVTQMGQEVILRCVPISNHLYFYWYRQILGQKVEFLVSFYNNEISEKSEIFDDQFSVERPDGSNFTLKIRSTKLEDSAMYFCASVQGARETQYFGPGTRLLVL.

This clonotype showed up many times. This chain joins TRBV7-8 and TRBJ1-2; 9 nucleotides line up with TRBD1. This CDR3 has 14 residues. The germline V gene has CDR1 SGHVS and CDR2 FQNEAQ. Trimming took 5 bases from V and 7 from J; bases not matched to a gene: 8. CDR3: CASSPDGTGFGYTF. CDR3 DNA sequence: TGTGCCAGCAGCCCCGACGGGACAGGGTTTGGCTACACCTTC.

V usage is TRBV29-1 and J usage is TRBJ2-1; 10 bases are shared with TRBD1. The J call is in doubt because the DNA end fits TRBJ2-7 better. CDR3 length: 14 amino acids. CDR1 and CDR2 from the germline V gene are SQVTM and ANQGSEA. The CDR3, as DNA: TGCAGCTCGGACAGGGGGTTTTCCTACAATGAGCAGTACTTC. This encodes CSSDRGFSYNEQYF.